This TCR beta chain was sequenced during a study of PD-1 blockade in classical Hodgkin lymphoma. Germline V CDR1 and CDR2: MGHRA, YSYEKL. Losses at the gene ends were 1 base for V and 3 bases for J; bases not matched to a gene: 12. The CDR3 contains 18 residues. All patients relapsed after autologous stem cell transplantation, and brentuximab vedotin exposure varied. Method: immunoSEQ multiplex PCR; TCRdb's copy keeps in-frame clones and lacks some. The sample includes some 46,000 clones, around three quarters of them seen just once. The sequencing used peripheral blood mononuclear cells (PBMCs), collected before the second cycle of nivolumab. V is TRBV4-1 and J is TRBJ2-1; 7 bases are a match to TRBD2. This sequence was found in a human donor with classical Hodgkin lymphoma. The CDR3 region has the DNA TGCGCCAGCAGCCAAGGCTGGGCGGGAGATAGAGACTACAATGAGCAGTTCTTC. This codes for CASSQGWAGDRDYNEQFF.